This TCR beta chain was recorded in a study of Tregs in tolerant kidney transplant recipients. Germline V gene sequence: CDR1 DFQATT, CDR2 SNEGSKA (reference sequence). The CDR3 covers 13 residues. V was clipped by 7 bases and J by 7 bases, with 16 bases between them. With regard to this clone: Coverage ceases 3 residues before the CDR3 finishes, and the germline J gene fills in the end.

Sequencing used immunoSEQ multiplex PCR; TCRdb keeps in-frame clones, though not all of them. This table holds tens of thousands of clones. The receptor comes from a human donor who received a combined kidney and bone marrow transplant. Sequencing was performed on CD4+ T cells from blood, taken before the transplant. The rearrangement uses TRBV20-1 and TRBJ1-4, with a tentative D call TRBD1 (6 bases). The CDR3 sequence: CSGGGRGGEKLFF. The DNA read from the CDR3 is TGCAGTGGGGGGGGCAGGGGAGGTGAAAAA.